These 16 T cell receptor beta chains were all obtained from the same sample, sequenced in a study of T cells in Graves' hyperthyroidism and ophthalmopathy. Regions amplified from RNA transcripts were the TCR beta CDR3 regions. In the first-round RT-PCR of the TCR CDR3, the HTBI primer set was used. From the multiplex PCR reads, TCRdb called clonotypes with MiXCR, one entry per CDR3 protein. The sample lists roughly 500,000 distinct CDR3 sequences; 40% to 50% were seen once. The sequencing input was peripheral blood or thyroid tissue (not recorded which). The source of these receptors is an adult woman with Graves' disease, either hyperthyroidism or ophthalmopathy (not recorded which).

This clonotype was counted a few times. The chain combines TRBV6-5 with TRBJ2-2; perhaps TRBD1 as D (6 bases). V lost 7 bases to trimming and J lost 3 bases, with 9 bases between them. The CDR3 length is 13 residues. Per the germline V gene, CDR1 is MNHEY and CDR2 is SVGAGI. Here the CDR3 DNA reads TGTGCCAGCAACTCAGGGGACACCGGGGAGCTGTTTTTT. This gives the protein CASNSGDTGELFF.

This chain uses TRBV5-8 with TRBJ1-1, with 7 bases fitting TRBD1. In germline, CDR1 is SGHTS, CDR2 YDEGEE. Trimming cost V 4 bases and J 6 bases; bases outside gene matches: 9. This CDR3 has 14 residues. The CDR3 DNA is TGTGCCAGCAGCCCTGACAGGGTCCGGCCTGAAGCTTTCTTT. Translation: CASSPDRVRPEAFF.

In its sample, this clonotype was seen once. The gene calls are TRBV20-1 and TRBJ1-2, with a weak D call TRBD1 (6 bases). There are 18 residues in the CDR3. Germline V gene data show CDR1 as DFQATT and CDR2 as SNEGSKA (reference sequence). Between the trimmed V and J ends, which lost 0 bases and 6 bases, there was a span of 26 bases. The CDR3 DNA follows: TGCAGTGCTAGAGATCTAGAGCGGGACACTTCCGGGGACGATGGCTACACCTTC. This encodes CSARDLERDTSGDDGYTF.

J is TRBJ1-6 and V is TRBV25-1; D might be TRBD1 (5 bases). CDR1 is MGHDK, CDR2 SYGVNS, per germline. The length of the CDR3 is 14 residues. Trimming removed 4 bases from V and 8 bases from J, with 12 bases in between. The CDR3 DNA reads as TGTGCCAGCAGTGCCGGGCCGGGGGATTCACCCCTCCACTTT. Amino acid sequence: CASSAGPGDSPLHF.

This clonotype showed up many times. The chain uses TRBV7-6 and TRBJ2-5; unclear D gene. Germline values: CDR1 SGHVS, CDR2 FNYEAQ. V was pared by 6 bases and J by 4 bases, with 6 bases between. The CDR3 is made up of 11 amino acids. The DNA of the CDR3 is TGTGCCAGCAGTCGCGCAGAGACCCAGTACTTC. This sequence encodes CASSRAETQYF.

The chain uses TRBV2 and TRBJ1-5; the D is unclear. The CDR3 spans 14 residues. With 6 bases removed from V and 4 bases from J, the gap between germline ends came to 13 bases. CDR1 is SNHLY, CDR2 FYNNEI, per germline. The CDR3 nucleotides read TGTGCCAGCAGCCCCCGGTCATTTAATCAGCCCCAGCATTTT. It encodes CASSPRSFNQPQHF.

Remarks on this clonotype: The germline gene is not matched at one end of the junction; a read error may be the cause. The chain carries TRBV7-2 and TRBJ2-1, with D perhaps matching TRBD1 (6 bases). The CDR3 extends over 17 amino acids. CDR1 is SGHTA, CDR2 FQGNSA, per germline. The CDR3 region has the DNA TGTGCCAGCAGCTTAGGGGACACCCTCGCCGCCTACAATGAGCAGTTCTTT. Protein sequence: CASSLGDTLAAYNEQFF.

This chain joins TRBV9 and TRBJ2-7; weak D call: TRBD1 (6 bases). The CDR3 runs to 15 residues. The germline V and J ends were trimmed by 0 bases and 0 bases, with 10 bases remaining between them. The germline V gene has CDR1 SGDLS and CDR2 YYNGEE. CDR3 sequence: CASSVGPDSSYEQYF. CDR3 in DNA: TGTGCCAGCAGCGTAGGTCCGGACAGCTCCTACGAGCAGTACTTC.

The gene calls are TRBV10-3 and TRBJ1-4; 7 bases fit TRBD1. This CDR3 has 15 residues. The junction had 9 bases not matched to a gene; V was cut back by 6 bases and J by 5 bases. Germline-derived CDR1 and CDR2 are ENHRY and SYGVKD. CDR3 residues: CAIRATGTENEKLFF. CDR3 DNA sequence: TGTGCCATCAGAGCCACCGGGACAGAAAATGAAAAACTGTTTTTT.

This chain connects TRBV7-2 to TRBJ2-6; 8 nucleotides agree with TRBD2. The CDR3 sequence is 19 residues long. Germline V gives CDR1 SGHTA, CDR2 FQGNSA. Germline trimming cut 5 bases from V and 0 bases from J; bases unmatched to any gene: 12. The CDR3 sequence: CASSQGAGGPSSGANVLTF. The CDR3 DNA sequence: TGTGCCAGCAGCCAAGGCGCGGGAGGCCCGAGCTCTGGGGCCAACGTCCTGACTTTC.

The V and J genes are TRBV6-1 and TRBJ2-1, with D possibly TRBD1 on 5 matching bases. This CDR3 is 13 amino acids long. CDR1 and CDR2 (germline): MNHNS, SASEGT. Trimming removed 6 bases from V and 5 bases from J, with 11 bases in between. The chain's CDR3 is CASSSTENNEQFF. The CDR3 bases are TGTGCCAGCAGCTCGACAGAGAACAATGAGCAGTTCTTC.

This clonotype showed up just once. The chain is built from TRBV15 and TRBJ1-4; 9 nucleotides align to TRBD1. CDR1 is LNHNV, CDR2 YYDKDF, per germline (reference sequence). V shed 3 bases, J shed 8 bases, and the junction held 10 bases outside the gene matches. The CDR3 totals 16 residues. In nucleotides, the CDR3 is TGTGCCACCAGCAGGATTGCGGGACAGGGCAGGGAAAAACTGTTTTTT. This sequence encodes CATSRIAGQGREKLFF.

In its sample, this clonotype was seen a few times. The CDR3 is CAIRATGTSYEQYF. In nucleotides, the CDR3 is TGTGCCATCAGGGCCACAGGTACATCCTACGAGCAGTACTTC. The chain has TRBV10-3 and TRBJ2-7, with a possible D match to TRBD1 (5 bases). V lost 6 bases, J lost 1 base, and 13 bases lay in between. Germline values: CDR1 ENHRY, CDR2 SYGVKD. This CDR3 is 14 amino acids long.

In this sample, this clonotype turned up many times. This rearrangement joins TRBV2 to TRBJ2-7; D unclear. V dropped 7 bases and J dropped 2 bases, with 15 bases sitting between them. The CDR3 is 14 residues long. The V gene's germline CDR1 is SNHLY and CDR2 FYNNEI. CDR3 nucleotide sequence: TGTGCCAGCACTGAGGAACCTATTACCTACGAGCAGTACTTC. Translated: CASTEEPITYEQYF.

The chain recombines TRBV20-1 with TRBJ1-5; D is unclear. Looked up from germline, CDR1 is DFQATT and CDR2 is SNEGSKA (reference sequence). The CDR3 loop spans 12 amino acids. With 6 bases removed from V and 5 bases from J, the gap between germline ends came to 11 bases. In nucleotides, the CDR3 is TGCAGTGCGTGGGTTTTAGATCAGCCCCAGCATTTT. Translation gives CSAWVLDQPQHF.

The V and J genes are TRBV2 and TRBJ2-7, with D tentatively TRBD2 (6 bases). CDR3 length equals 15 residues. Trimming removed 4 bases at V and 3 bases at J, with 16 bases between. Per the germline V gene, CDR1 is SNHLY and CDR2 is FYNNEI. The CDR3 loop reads CASSGSGRSGYEQYF. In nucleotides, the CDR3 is TGTGCCAGCAGTGGGTCAGGGAGGTCGGGCTACGAGCAGTACTTC.